This T cell receptor beta chain comes out of a study of T cell repertoires in cytomegalovirus infection. One entry per CDR3 protein, called by TCRdb with MiXCR from the reads. This sample has roughly 200,000 distinct CDR3 sequences, with about 18% found just once. This TCR came from a human donor in good health (CMV status not recorded). Some clones in this sample may be carry-over from other donors' samples. Sequenced material: CD8+ T cells from PBMCs.

The CDR3 DNA reads TGTGCCAGCAGCCATCCGTCCCCATCCTCGGGAGAAAAACTGTTTTTT. This gives the protein CASSHPSPSSGEKLFF. The gene calls are TRBV7-9 and TRBJ1-4; D remains unclear. CDR1 SEHNR and CDR2 FQNEAQ come from the germline V gene (reference sequence). This CDR3 has 16 residues. Trimming took off 5 bases at V and 8 bases at J, with 21 bases between the two ends.